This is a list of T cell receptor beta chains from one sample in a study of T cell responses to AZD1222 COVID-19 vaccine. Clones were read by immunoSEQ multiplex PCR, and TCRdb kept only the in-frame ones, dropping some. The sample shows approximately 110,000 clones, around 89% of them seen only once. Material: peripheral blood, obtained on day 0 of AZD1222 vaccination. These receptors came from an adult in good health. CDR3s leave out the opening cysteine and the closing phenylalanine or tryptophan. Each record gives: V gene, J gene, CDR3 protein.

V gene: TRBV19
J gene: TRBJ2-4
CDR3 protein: ASSIRPGLAKNIQY

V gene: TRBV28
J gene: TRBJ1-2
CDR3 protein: ASTDGHMNYGYT

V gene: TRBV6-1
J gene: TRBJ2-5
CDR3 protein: ASSESGGKETQY

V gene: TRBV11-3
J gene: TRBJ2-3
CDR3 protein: ASSPSGREDTQY

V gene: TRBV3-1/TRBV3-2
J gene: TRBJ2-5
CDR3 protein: ASSQEGGYQETQY

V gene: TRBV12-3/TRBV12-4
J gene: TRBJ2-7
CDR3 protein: ASSLLHRDEQY

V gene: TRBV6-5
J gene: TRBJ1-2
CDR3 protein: ASSYSGTGGYGYT

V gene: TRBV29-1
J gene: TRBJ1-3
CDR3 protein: SVRDSGNTIY

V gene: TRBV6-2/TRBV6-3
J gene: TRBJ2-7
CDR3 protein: ASSADRGYEQY

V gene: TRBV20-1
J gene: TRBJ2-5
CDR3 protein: SASSETQY

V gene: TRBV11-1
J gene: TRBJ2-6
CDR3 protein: ASSPGTPGANVLT

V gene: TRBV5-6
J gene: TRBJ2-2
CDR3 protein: ASSLGGGADTGELF

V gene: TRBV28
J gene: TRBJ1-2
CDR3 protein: ASSSYFGGTYGYT

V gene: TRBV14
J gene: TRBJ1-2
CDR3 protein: ASSPPLAGHVGYT

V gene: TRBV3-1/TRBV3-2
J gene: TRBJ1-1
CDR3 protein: ASSQIQTGQGSTEAF

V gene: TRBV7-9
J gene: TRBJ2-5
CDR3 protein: ASSSTSGGASGETQY

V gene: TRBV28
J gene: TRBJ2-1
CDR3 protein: ASSPLAGGNNEQF

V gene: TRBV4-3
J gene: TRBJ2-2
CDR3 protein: ASSQAVIGAMSTGELF

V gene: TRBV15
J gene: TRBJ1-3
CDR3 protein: ATSRLTGQGENTIY

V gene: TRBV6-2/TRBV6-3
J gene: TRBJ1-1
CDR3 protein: ASSSAGTVGTEAF

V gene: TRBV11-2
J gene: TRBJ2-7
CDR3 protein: ASSQLNRRQGSSYEQY

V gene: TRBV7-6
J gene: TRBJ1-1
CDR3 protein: ASKGVNTEAF

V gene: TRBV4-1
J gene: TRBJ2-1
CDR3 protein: ASSQLHSGGPSYNEQF

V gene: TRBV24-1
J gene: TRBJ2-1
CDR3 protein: ATSDFNRGAYNEQF

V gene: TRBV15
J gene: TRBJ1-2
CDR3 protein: ATSRGGGYT

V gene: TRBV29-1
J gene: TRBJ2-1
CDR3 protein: SARDMGNNEQF

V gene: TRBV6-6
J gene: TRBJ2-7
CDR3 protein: ASSYGTGSGEQY

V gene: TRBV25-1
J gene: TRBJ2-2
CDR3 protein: ASSQTTGELF

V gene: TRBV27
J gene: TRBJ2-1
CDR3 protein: ASSLSGYEQF

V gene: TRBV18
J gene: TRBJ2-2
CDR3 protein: ASSPLPDSGELF

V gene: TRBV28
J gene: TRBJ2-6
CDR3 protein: ASNSGANVLT

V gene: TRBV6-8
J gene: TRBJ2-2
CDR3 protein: ASMKRGSFENTGELF

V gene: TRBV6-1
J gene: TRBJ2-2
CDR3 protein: ASSERRVNTGELF

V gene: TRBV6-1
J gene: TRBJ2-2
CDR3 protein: ASSEPVGVGTGELF

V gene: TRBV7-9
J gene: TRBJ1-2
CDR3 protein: ASSLTTGLYGYT

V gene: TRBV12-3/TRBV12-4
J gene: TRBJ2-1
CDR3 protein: ASSYRDEQF

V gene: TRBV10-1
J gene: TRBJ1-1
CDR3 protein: ASSESGRGRAF

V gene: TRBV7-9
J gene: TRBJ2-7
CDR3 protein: ASGEFTSGGFMGEQY

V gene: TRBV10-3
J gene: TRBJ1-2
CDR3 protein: AISQDGMAYGYT

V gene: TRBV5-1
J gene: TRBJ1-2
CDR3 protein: ASSAGTGRANYGYT

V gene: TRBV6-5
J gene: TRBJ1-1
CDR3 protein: ASSYAGDTEAF

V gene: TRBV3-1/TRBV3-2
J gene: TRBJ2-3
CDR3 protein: ASSRYQGPMGTDTQY